The TCR beta chain under discussion was sequenced for a study of neurological immune-mediated disorders. This clonotype has at least ten counts. Its antigen remains unknown. An end of the junction does not agree with germline; a read error may underlie this. A 10-nucleotide random UMI tagged transcripts in template-switch 5'RACE cDNA synthesis. Via MiXCR, TCRdb re-called the 5' RACE reads, giving one row per CDR3 protein. Found here are fewer than 35,000 distinct CDR3 sequences, over 3% of them singletons; the top ten hold around 7.1%. Study-wide results and caveats: The authors found no clinical or MRI feature associated with the multiple sclerosis repertoire cluster. A possible signature was seen in one related-CDR3 cluster, into which phylogenetic grouping placed the repertoires of 18 of 34 multiple sclerosis patients. Private repertoires in all groups were suggested by the finding that expanded clones across subjects shared no CDR3 amino acid sequences.

Germline V gives CDR1 MGHDK, CDR2 SYGVNS. The CDR3 length is 12 residues. The chain is built from TRBV25-1 and TRBJ1-6; no clear D. The TCR comes from a woman aged 25 to 45 with multiple sclerosis. Sequencing input: PBMCs. The CDR3 here is CASSESGSPPNF. The CDR3 DNA reads as TGTGCCAGCAGTGAATCGGGCAGTCCCCCGAACTTT.